This TCR beta chain is drawn from a study of T cells in Graves' hyperthyroidism and ophthalmopathy. The TCR beta CDR3 regions underwent amplification using RNA transcripts as the source. With the HTBI primer set, the TCR CDR3 went through a first round of RT-PCR. TCRdb fed the multiplex PCR reads into MiXCR, producing one record per CDR3 protein. The sample includes 700,000 or so distinct CDR3 sequences, roughly 15% of them seen just once. Points from the study as a whole: In blood, most of the thyroid clonotypes expanded above 0.001 were also present.

The CDR3 contains 16 residues. The germline CDR1 and CDR2 sequences are DFQATT and SNEGSKA (reference sequence). J lost 0 bases, V lost 0 bases, and 2 bases had no gene match. Turning to this clonotype: The antigen is unknown.

Hyperthyroidism of Graves' type that showed no ophthalmopathy progression within 18 months was stable. Diagnostic assessment was based on clinical symptoms, serum thyroxine and TRAb, thyroid ultrasound and orbital computed tomography. The authors took PBMCs from over 8.5 ml fresh peripheral blood. This TCR derives from a man aged 18 to 30 with Graves' hyperthyroidism. The V call is TRBV20-1, the J call TRBJ2-3; 11 positions agree with TRBD2. What was sequenced was blood. In DNA, the CDR3 is TGCAGTGCTAGAGAGGGACTAGCGGCTAGCACAGATACGCAGTATTTT. Its protein is CSAREGLAASTDTQYF.